This is a list of T cell receptor beta chains from one sample in a study of vaccination and CD4 T cells after COVID-19. TCRdb passed the PCR reads through MiXCR, listing each CDR3 protein once. The sample consists of roughly 10,000 distinct CDR3 sequences, approximately 60% of them appearing once. No antigen has been assigned to these receptors. The specimen sequenced was CD4+ T cells from blood, cultured in vitro. Receptors originate from a human donor in good health. The CDR3 runs from the conserved cysteine through the conserved F or W. The order of the fields is CDR3 DNA, CDR3 protein, J gene, V gene, D gene, clone size. A D gene is named only where the DNA matches it firmly. Clone size is given for some rows only: seen once, a few or many times, or a class if the clone is expanded.

CDR3nt: TGTGCCAGCAGTGAAGTTCCAGGCCTGTACTATGGCTACACCTTC
CDR3aa: CASSEVPGLYYGYTF
j_gene: TRBJ1-2
v_gene: TRBV6-4
d_gene: NA
abundance: NA

CDR3nt: TGCGCCAGCAGTACGGGACAGGGAGGGGAGACCCAGTACTTC
CDR3aa: CASSTGQGGETQYF
j_gene: TRBJ2-5
v_gene: TRBV10-1
d_gene: TRBD1
abundance: NA

CDR3nt: TGTGCCAGCAGCGACCGGGACAGGGCACCCTACGAGCAGTACTTC
CDR3aa: CASSDRDRAPYEQYF
j_gene: TRBJ2-7
v_gene: TRBV5-8
d_gene: TRBD1
abundance: NA

CDR3nt: TGCAGCGTAGGCCGGGACAGCGATGGCTACACCTTC
CDR3aa: CSVGRDSDGYTF
j_gene: TRBJ1-2
v_gene: TRBV29-1
d_gene: TRBD1
abundance: NA

CDR3nt: TGTGCCAGCAGCTTAGGACTAGCCACAGATACGCAGTATTTT
CDR3aa: CASSLGLATDTQYF
j_gene: TRBJ2-3
v_gene: TRBV7-2
d_gene: TRBD2
abundance: NA

CDR3nt: TGTGCCAGCAGATGGCTAGCGGGAGGCGGGGAGCTGTTTTTT
CDR3aa: CASRWLAGGGELFF
j_gene: TRBJ2-2
v_gene: TRBV2
d_gene: TRBD2
abundance: NA

CDR3nt: TGCAGTTCAAGAGGGGACTACACAGATACGCAGTATTTT
CDR3aa: CSSRGDYTDTQYF
j_gene: TRBJ2-3
v_gene: TRBV20-1
d_gene: TRBD2
abundance: once

CDR3nt: TGTGCCAGCACCTCGATTACAGGGGGAGGCACCGGGGAGCTGTTTTTT
CDR3aa: CASTSITGGGTGELFF
j_gene: TRBJ2-2
v_gene: TRBV7-6
d_gene: TRBD1
abundance: NA

CDR3nt: TGTGCCAGCAGTCGGTGGACAGGGGGAAATTCACCCCTCCACTTT
CDR3aa: CASSRWTGGNSPLHF
j_gene: TRBJ1-6
v_gene: TRBV27
d_gene: TRBD1
abundance: few

CDR3nt: TGTGCCAGTCGACTAGCGGGAGTAGAGACCCAGTACTTC
CDR3aa: CASRLAGVETQYF
j_gene: TRBJ2-5
v_gene: TRBV12-3/TRBV12-4
d_gene: TRBD2
abundance: NA

CDR3nt: TGTGCCAGCAGTTTATCCGGGACAGATAATTCACCCCTCCACTTT
CDR3aa: CASSLSGTDNSPLHF
j_gene: TRBJ1-6
v_gene: TRBV27
d_gene: TRBD1
abundance: NA

CDR3nt: TGTGCCAGCCCGAAGGACAGGGGTCTGGCTGGAAACACCATATATTTT
CDR3aa: CASPKDRGLAGNTIYF
j_gene: TRBJ1-3
v_gene: TRBV6-1
d_gene: TRBD1
abundance: few

CDR3nt: TGTGCCAGCAGCTTCGGGGCCTGGGAGCCCCAGCATTTT
CDR3aa: CASSFGAWEPQHF
j_gene: TRBJ1-5
v_gene: TRBV7-9
d_gene: NA
abundance: once

CDR3nt: TGTGCCACCGGTTTTCCCACAGGGGAGACCCAGTACTTC
CDR3aa: CATGFPTGETQYF
j_gene: TRBJ2-5
v_gene: TRBV15
d_gene: NA
abundance: few

CDR3nt: TGCAGTGCTAGAGATCCGGGTAGCGCCTACAATGAGCAGTTCTTC
CDR3aa: CSARDPGSAYNEQFF
j_gene: TRBJ2-1
v_gene: TRBV20-1
d_gene: NA
abundance: few

CDR3nt: TGTGCCAGCAGCTTAGGGGGAGGCGGGCGCGGGGAGCTGTTTTTT
CDR3aa: CASSLGGGGRGELFF
j_gene: TRBJ2-2
v_gene: TRBV7-2
d_gene: NA
abundance: NA

CDR3nt: TGTGCCAGCAGCTCGCCCCGGGACCCTGAAGCTTTCTTT
CDR3aa: CASSSPRDPEAFF
j_gene: TRBJ1-1
v_gene: TRBV11-3
d_gene: NA
abundance: NA

CDR3nt: TGTGCCAGCAGCTTAGCGAATCATTCACCCCTCCACTTT
CDR3aa: CASSLANHSPLHF
j_gene: TRBJ1-6
v_gene: TRBV7-2
d_gene: NA
abundance: NA

CDR3nt: TGTGCCAGCAGTTACGAGTCGGGCCCTGTGCCGCAGCCCCAGCATTTT
CDR3aa: CASSYESGPVPQPQHF
j_gene: TRBJ1-5
v_gene: TRBV6-5
d_gene: NA
abundance: NA

CDR3nt: TGTGCCAGCCACTTCAGGGGATCGATGTACACTGAAGCTTTCTTT
CDR3aa: CASHFRGSMYTEAFF
j_gene: TRBJ1-1
v_gene: TRBV27
d_gene: NA
abundance: NA

CDR3nt: TGTGCCAGCAGTCCCACCAACTCGCAAGAGACCCAGTACTTC
CDR3aa: CASSPTNSQETQYF
j_gene: TRBJ2-5
v_gene: TRBV6-2/TRBV6-3
d_gene: NA
abundance: NA

CDR3nt: TGTGCCAGCAGCTTGTACGCAGGGCCTAACGAGCAGTACTTC
CDR3aa: CASSLYAGPNEQYF
j_gene: TRBJ2-7
v_gene: TRBV5-4
d_gene: NA
abundance: NA

CDR3nt: TGCGCCAGCGGACAGGGCCAAGGGGAGCAGTACTTC
CDR3aa: CASGQGQGEQYF
j_gene: TRBJ2-7
v_gene: TRBV10-2
d_gene: TRBD1
abundance: few

CDR3nt: TGTGCCGCCAACAATTGGCGGGGGACCTACGAGCAGTACTTC
CDR3aa: CAANNWRGTYEQYF
j_gene: TRBJ2-7
v_gene: TRBV10-3
d_gene: TRBD2
abundance: NA

CDR3nt: TGTGCCAGTAGTATACGGGGAGCCAAAAACATTCAGTACTTC
CDR3aa: CASSIRGAKNIQYF
j_gene: TRBJ2-4
v_gene: TRBV19
d_gene: NA
abundance: NA

CDR3nt: TGCGCCAGCAGCCAAGAGGGAACTAGCGACGCCGAGCAGTACTTC
CDR3aa: CASSQEGTSDAEQYF
j_gene: TRBJ2-7
v_gene: TRBV4-1
d_gene: TRBD2
abundance: NA

CDR3nt: TGTGCCAGCAGTTTTAGGGGGCTGGATTCACCCCTCCACTTT
CDR3aa: CASSFRGLDSPLHF
j_gene: TRBJ1-6
v_gene: TRBV12-3/TRBV12-4
d_gene: TRBD1
abundance: once

CDR3nt: TGCAGTGCTAGCGATTTGGAGACCCAGTACTTC
CDR3aa: CSASDLETQYF
j_gene: TRBJ2-5
v_gene: TRBV20-1
d_gene: NA
abundance: NA

CDR3nt: TGTGCCAGCAGTTACGATGCAGGTGTCGACGAGCAGTACTTC
CDR3aa: CASSYDAGVDEQYF
j_gene: TRBJ2-7
v_gene: TRBV6-2/TRBV6-3
d_gene: NA
abundance: NA

CDR3nt: TGTGCCAGCAGGGGGGGGGTTAGCAAAAACATTCAGTACTTC
CDR3aa: CASRGGVSKNIQYF
j_gene: TRBJ2-4
v_gene: TRBV6-1
d_gene: TRBD2
abundance: NA

CDR3nt: TGCAGTGCTAGAGCGGTTAGCGGGGGGGCCAAGGAGACCCAGTACTTC
CDR3aa: CSARAVSGGAKETQYF
j_gene: TRBJ2-5
v_gene: TRBV20-1
d_gene: TRBD2
abundance: NA

CDR3nt: TGTGCCAGCAGCCTCAACAGGGGGCGGGAGACCCAGTACTTC
CDR3aa: CASSLNRGRETQYF
j_gene: TRBJ2-5
v_gene: TRBV6-1
d_gene: TRBD1
abundance: NA